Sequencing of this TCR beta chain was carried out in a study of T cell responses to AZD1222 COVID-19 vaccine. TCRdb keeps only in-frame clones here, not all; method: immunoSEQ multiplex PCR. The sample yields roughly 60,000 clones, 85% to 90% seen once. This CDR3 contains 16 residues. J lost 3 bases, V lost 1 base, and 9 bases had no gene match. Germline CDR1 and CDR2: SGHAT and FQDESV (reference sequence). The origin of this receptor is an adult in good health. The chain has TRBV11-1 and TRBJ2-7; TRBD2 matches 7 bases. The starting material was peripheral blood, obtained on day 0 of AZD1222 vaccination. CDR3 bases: TGTGCCAGCAGCTTAGGTTCAGGGACTATTAACTACGAGCAGTACTTC. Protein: CASSLGSGTINYEQYF.